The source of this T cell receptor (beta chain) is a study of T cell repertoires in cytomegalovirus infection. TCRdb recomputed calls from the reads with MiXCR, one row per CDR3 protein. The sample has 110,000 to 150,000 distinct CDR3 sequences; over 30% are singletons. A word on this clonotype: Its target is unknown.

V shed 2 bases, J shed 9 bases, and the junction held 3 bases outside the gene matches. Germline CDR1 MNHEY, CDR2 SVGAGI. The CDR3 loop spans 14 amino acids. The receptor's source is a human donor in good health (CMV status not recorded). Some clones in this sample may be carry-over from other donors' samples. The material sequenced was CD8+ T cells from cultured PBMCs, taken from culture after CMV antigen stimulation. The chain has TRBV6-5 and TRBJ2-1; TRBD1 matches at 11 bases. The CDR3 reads CASSYGTGGVEQFF. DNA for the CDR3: TGTGCCAGCAGTTACGGGACAGGGGGTGTTGAGCAGTTCTTC.